This TCR beta chain was identified in a study of CD8+ T cells in alopecia areata. About the research overall: Affected scalp percentage gauged treated patients' severity.

Losses at the gene ends were 2 bases for V and 2 bases for J; bases not matched to a gene: 3. This CDR3 region has 16 residues. Germline CDR1 LGHNT, CDR2 FRNRAP. Sequencing templates came from extracted RNA that was reverse transcribed into cDNA. Assay: immunoSEQ multiplex PCR; the TCRdb copy retains only in-frame clones and omits some. The sample records about 190,000 clones, 60% being singletons. This clone showed up many times. Treatment here: oral pan-JAK inhibitor, 5-10 mg twice daily. Patients with alopecia areata provided lesional scalp punch biopsies as well as peripheral blood. This receptor was identified in a human donor with alopecia areata. The input for sequencing was CD4+ T cells sorted from blood, taken at week 24, from a patient treated with tofacitinib. The chain combines TRBV12-5 with TRBJ2-6; TRBD1 agrees at 7 bases. CDR3 region: CASGLNRGPGANVLTF. The CDR3 nucleotides read TGTGCTAGTGGTTTGAACAGGGGCCCTGGGGCCAACGTCCTGACTTTC.